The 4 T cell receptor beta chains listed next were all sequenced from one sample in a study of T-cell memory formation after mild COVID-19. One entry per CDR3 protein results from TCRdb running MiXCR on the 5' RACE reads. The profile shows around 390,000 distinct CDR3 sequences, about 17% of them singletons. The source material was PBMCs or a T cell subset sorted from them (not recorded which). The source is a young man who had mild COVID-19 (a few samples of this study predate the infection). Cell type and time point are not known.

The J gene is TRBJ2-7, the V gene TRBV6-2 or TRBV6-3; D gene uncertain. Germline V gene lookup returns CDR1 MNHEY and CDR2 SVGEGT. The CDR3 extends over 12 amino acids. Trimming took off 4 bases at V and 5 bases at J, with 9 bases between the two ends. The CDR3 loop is CASSFPHDEQYF. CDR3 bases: TGTGCCAGCAGTTTCCCGCACGACGAGCAGTACTTC.

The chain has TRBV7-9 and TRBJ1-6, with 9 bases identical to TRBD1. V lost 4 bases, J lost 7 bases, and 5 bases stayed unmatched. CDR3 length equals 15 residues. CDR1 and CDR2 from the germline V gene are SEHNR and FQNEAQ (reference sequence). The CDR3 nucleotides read TGTGCCAGCAGCTGGGGACAGGGAGACAATTCACCCCTCCACTTT. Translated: CASSWGQGDNSPLHF.

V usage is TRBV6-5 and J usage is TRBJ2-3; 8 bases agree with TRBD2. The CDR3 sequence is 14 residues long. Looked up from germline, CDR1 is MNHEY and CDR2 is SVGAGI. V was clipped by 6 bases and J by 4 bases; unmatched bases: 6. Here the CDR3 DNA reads TGTGCCAGCAGGTCTGGACTAGCCTCAGATACGCAGTATTTT. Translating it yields CASRSGLASDTQYF.

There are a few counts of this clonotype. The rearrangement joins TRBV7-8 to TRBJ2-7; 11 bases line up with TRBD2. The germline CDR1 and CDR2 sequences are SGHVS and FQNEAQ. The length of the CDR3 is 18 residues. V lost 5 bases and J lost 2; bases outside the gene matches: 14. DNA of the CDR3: TGTGCCAGCAGCCTCTCGCCAGCCTCTAGCGGGGGGACCTACGAGCAGTACTTC. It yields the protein CASSLSPASSGGTYEQYF.